This T cell receptor (beta chain) derives from a study of cytomegalovirus exposure and HLA in healthy donors. For the study at large: HLA-typed donors were the source of about 90 million unique TCRs held in an early data release.

The CDR3 runs to 13 residues. With 4 bases removed from V and 9 bases from J, the gap between germline ends came to 15 bases. Germline-derived CDR1 and CDR2 are MNHEY and SVGAGI. 60 Vbeta and 13 Jbeta primers were used in PCR. Clones were sequenced by immunoSEQ multiplex PCR, and TCRdb holds only the in-frame ones, with some missing. The repertoire holds under 35,000 clones, with roughly 60% as singletons. The TCR comes from a male donor in good health and CMV-seropositive. This chain joins TRBV6-5 and TRBJ1-1; D is ambiguous. The sequenced sample was PBMCs. The CDR3 DNA sequence: TGTGCCAGCAGTTCCGCCCCAAGCCCGAAAGCTTTCTTT. The encoded protein is CASSSAPSPKAFF.